Below, 23 T cell receptor beta chains from the same sample are listed, as sequenced in a study of response to subunit inactivated influenza vaccine. TCRdb itself ran the RT-PCR reads through MiXCR, one entry per CDR3 protein. The sample yields under 550,000 distinct CDR3 sequences, less than 8% seen once. This sample comprised PBMCs from blood, obtained roughly 24 months after vaccination. These receptors were taken from a man aged 45-69 years who received an inactivated influenza vaccine.

There are a few counts of this clonotype. The chain employs TRBV12-3 or TRBV12-4 and TRBJ1-1; D call uncertain. Trimming took 2 bases from V and 8 from J, leaving 18 bases between them. This CDR3 is 15 amino acids long. The CDR3 sequence is CASSLRLGGQPEAFF. Written as DNA, the CDR3 is TGTGCCAGCAGTTTAAGGTTGGGAGGGCAACCCGAAGCTTTCTTT.

This clonotype was observed at least ten times. The chain is built from TRBV6-1 and TRBJ2-1, with 13 bases lining up with TRBD2. The CDR3 covers 14 residues. Germline trimming cut 8 bases from V and 9 bases from J; bases unmatched to any gene: 7. The germline V gene has CDR1 MNHNS and CDR2 SASEGT. The CDR3 protein is CASRTSGGFGEQFF. In DNA, the CDR3 is TGTGCCAGCCGGACTAGCGGGGGTTTTGGTGAGCAGTTCTTC.

This clonotype was picked up a small number of times. V and J are TRBV7-2 and TRBJ1-2; D call uncertain. The germline CDR1 and CDR2 sequences are SGHTA and FQGNSA. V lost 6 bases to trimming and J lost 4 bases, with 12 bases between them. The CDR3 length is 13 residues. CDR3: CASRSPSGYGYTF. CDR3 DNA sequence: TGTGCCAGCAGATCCCCCTCGGGCTATGGCTACACCTTC.

This clonotype appeared once. The chain uses TRBV18 and TRBJ2-1; 10 bases line up with TRBD1. Germline loops: CDR1 KGHSH, CDR2 LQKENI. V lost 3 bases to trimming and J lost 5 bases; unmatched junction nucleotides: 4. The CDR3 covers 15 residues. DNA for the CDR3: TGTGCCAGCTCACCGGGACAGGGGCGCCACAATGAGCAGTTCTTC. Its translation is CASSPGQGRHNEQFF.

This clonotype was seen more than once but under ten times. This chain connects TRBV9 to TRBJ2-3; D uncertain. Trimming left V 4 bases short and J 0 bases short, with 15 bases between. CDR3 size: 16 residues. Germline V gives CDR1 SGDLS, CDR2 YYNGEE. For the CDR3, the DNA is TGTGCCAGCAGCAACCGGGCTTTCCCTAGCACAGATACGCAGTATTTT. This sequence encodes CASSNRAFPSTDTQYF. The full variable domain, its missing parts supplied by reference TRBV9 and TRBJ2-3, is DSGVTQTPKHLITATGQRVTLRCSPRSGDLSVYWYQQSLDQGLQFLIQYYNGEERAKGNILERFSAQQFPDLHSELNLSSLELGDSALYFCASSNRAFPSTDTQYFGPGTRLTVL.

This clonotype was recorded at least ten times. The chain joins TRBV15 to TRBJ2-2; D is possibly TRBD2 (5 bases). This CDR3 comprises 18 residues. V was cut by 0 bases and J by 3 bases, with 17 bases left in between. Germline CDR1 LNHNV, CDR2 YYDKDF (reference sequence). Here the CDR3 reads CATSRDEGFSVDTGELFF. DNA for the CDR3: TGTGCCACCAGCAGAGATGAGGGTTTTAGTGTGGACACCGGGGAGCTGTTTTTT. Drawing the rest from reference TRBV15 and TRBJ2-2, the complete variable domain is DAMVIQNPRYQVTQFGKPVTLSCSQTLNHNVMYWYQQKSSQAPKLLFHYYDKDFNNEADTPDNFQSRRPNTSFCFLDIRSPGLGDTAMYLCATSRDEGFSVDTGELFFGEGSRLTVL.

This clonotype has just a few counts. This chain links TRBV12-3 or TRBV12-4 with TRBJ2-7, with 7 bases that match TRBD2. V lost 3 bases, J lost 0 bases, and 5 bases stayed unmatched. The CDR3 is 15 amino acids. This CDR3 is CASSLVAGRSYEQYF. CDR3 nucleotide sequence: TGTGCCAGCAGTTTGGTAGCGGGCCGCTCCTACGAGCAGTACTTC.

This clonotype came up many times. The V call is TRBV6-1, the J call TRBJ2-1; unclear D gene. Looked up from germline, CDR1 is MNHNS and CDR2 is SASEGT. Trimming took off 6 bases at V and 10 bases at J, with 16 bases between the two ends. The CDR3 totals 13 residues. The CDR3 sequence: CASSRERIREQFF. CDR3 DNA: TGTGCCAGCAGCCGTGAAAGGATCCGGGAGCAGTTCTTC.

This chain joins TRBV5-1 and TRBJ1-1, with 10 nucleotides matching TRBD1. CDR1 and CDR2 (germline): SGHRS, YFSETQ. The CDR3 totals 17 residues. The junction had 13 bases not matched to a gene; V was cut back by 4 bases and J by 4 bases. CDR3 protein: CASSPTGTGAWSTEAFF. CDR3 in DNA: TGCGCCAGCAGCCCCACCGGGACAGGGGCATGGAGCACTGAAGCTTTCTTT.

This clonotype was seen more than once but under ten times. V gene TRBV6-5 combines with J gene TRBJ1-5; D is unresolved. This CDR3 comprises 16 residues. V lost 0 bases, J lost 5 bases, and 14 bases lay in between. CDR1 MNHEY and CDR2 SVGAGI come from the germline V gene. CDR3: CASSYSTRGSYQPQHF. The CDR3 DNA is TGTGCCAGCAGTTACTCGACACGGGGTTCCTATCAGCCCCAGCATTTT.

The chain joins TRBV24-1 to TRBJ2-2; 8 nucleotides align to TRBD1. Germline V CDR1 and CDR2: KGHDR, SFDVKD. CDR3 size: 14 residues. After removal of 8 bases from V and 2 bases from J, the junction contained 3 bases not matched to a gene. CDR3 in DNA: TGTGCCACCAAACAGGGGGGCAACACCGGGGAGCTGTTTTTT. Protein product: CATKQGGNTGELFF.

This clonotype appeared a few times. This sequence joins TRBV5-4 and TRBJ2-3; D is perhaps TRBD2 (6 bases). This CDR3 is built from 16 residues. CDR1 is SGHNT, CDR2 YYREEE, per germline (reference sequence). V lost 0 bases to trimming and J lost 0 bases, with 11 bases between them. This CDR3 reads CASSLGGAGSTDTQYF. DNA of the CDR3: TGTGCCAGCAGCTTGGGCGGGGCAGGAAGCACAGATACGCAGTATTTT.

This clonotype was seen a few times. This chain uses TRBV15 with TRBJ2-5, with 14 bases that match TRBD2. This CDR3 spans 17 amino acids. V lost 2 bases, J lost 3 bases, and 5 bases stayed unmatched. Germline values: CDR1 LNHNV, CDR2 YYDKDF (reference sequence). As DNA, the CDR3 is TGTGCCACCAGCAGATTTTTGGGACTAGCGGGGGAAGAGACCCAGTACTTC. Amino acids: CATSRFLGLAGEETQYF.

This clonotype came up a few times. This chain links TRBV27 with TRBJ1-6; D unresolved. Trimming took 5 bases from V and 7 from J, leaving 15 bases between them. Germline values: CDR1 MNHEY, CDR2 SMNVEV (reference sequence). The CDR3 is 15 amino acids. CDR3 sequence: CASSQNGGNNSPLHF. The CDR3 DNA reads TGTGCCAGCAGTCAAAATGGCGGGAACAATTCACCCCTCCACTTT.

V is TRBV18 and J is TRBJ2-5; D is undetermined. Per germline, CDR1 KGHSH and CDR2 LQKENI. V lost 0 bases and J 0 bases, leaving 11 bases between the germline ends. The CDR3 loop spans 16 amino acids. Written as DNA, the CDR3 is TGTGCCAGCTCACCACCCAGCCCCTCGTACCAAGAGACCCAGTACTTC. It is translated as CASSPPSPSYQETQYF.

This clonotype was found many times. The genes are TRBV5-1 and TRBJ1-5; D uncertain. The V and J ends lost 2 bases and 4 bases respectively, with 7 bases between them. The germline CDR1 and CDR2 sequences are SGHRS and YFSETQ. The CDR3 covers 13 residues. This CDR3 reads CASSFGVNQPQHF. The CDR3 bases are TGCGCCAGCAGCTTTGGGGTGAATCAGCCCCAGCATTTT.

The chain carries TRBV7-2 and TRBJ2-7; TRBD2 aligns across 8 bases. V gave up 5 bases and J gave up 1 base; unmatched junction bases: 13. This CDR3 has 17 amino acids. Germline lookup yields CDR1 SGHTA and CDR2 FQGNSA. The CDR3 is CASSGLGISGGSYEQYF. The CDR3 region has the DNA TGTGCCAGCAGCGGCTTGGGGATAAGCGGGGGTTCCTACGAGCAGTACTTC.

The chain combines TRBV5-1 with TRBJ2-7; 9 bases are shared with TRBD1. The V segment lost 0 bases and the J segment 6 bases; nucleotides outside the gene matches: 7. Per germline, CDR1 SGHRS and CDR2 YFSETQ. CDR3 size: 15 residues. This CDR3 reads CASSLAGWTGVEQYF. The CDR3 region has the DNA TGCGCCAGCAGCTTGGCGGGCTGGACAGGGGTCGAGCAGTACTTC.

The sample holds a few counts of this clonotype. This chain connects TRBV19 to TRBJ2-7; D is undetermined. The CDR3 covers 13 residues. Between the trimmed V and J ends, which lost 8 bases and 7 bases, there was a span of 18 bases. Germline-derived CDR1 and CDR2 are LNHDA and SQIVND (reference sequence). The CDR3 DNA reads TGTGCCAGTTCAGACGTAAGGGCAAGGGAGCAGTACTTC. This translates into CASSDVRAREQYF.

In its sample, this clonotype was seen many times. This chain links TRBV7-2 with TRBJ1-5; TRBD1 matches at 8 bases. V shed 5 bases, J shed 7 bases, and the junction held 7 bases outside the gene matches. The CDR3 has 14 residues. The germline V gene encodes CDR1 SGHTA and CDR2 FQGNSA. The CDR3 region is CASSKSQGDQPQHF. Here the CDR3 DNA reads TGTGCCAGCAGCAAGTCACAGGGGGACCAGCCCCAGCATTTT.

To note about this clonotype: Being one base from a much bigger clone, this may be a read error. The chain combines TRBV29-1 with TRBJ2-3; tentative D call: TRBD1 (5 bases). The better agreement between TRBJ1-5 and the DNA end casts doubt on the J call. The CDR3 length is 14 residues. Germline-derived CDR1 and CDR2 are SQVTM and ANQGSEA. CDR3 protein: CSAHPGVLKDTQHF. DNA of the CDR3: TGCAGCGCCCACCCGGGGGTCCTTAAAGATACGCAGCATTTT.

The chain uses TRBV5-1 and TRBJ2-3; D perhaps matches TRBD2 (5 bases). The CDR3 extends over 16 amino acids. CDR1 SGHRS and CDR2 YFSETQ come from the germline V gene. V lost 5 bases and J 2 bases, leaving 18 bases between the germline ends. DNA for the CDR3: TGCGCCAGCAGACGTACCGGACTGGCTACCACAGATACGCAGTATTTT. Amino acids: CASRRTGLATTDTQYF.

This clonotype was found many times. The chain carries TRBV7-2 and TRBJ1-2, with D possibly matching TRBD1 (6 bases). Trimming left V 6 bases short and J 3 bases short, with 14 bases between. CDR1 is SGHTA, CDR2 FQGNSA, per germline. The CDR3 totals 14 residues. This chain's CDR3 is CASRPRDTYYGYTF. The CDR3 coding sequence is TGTGCCAGCAGACCTCGGGACACCTACTATGGCTACACCTTC.